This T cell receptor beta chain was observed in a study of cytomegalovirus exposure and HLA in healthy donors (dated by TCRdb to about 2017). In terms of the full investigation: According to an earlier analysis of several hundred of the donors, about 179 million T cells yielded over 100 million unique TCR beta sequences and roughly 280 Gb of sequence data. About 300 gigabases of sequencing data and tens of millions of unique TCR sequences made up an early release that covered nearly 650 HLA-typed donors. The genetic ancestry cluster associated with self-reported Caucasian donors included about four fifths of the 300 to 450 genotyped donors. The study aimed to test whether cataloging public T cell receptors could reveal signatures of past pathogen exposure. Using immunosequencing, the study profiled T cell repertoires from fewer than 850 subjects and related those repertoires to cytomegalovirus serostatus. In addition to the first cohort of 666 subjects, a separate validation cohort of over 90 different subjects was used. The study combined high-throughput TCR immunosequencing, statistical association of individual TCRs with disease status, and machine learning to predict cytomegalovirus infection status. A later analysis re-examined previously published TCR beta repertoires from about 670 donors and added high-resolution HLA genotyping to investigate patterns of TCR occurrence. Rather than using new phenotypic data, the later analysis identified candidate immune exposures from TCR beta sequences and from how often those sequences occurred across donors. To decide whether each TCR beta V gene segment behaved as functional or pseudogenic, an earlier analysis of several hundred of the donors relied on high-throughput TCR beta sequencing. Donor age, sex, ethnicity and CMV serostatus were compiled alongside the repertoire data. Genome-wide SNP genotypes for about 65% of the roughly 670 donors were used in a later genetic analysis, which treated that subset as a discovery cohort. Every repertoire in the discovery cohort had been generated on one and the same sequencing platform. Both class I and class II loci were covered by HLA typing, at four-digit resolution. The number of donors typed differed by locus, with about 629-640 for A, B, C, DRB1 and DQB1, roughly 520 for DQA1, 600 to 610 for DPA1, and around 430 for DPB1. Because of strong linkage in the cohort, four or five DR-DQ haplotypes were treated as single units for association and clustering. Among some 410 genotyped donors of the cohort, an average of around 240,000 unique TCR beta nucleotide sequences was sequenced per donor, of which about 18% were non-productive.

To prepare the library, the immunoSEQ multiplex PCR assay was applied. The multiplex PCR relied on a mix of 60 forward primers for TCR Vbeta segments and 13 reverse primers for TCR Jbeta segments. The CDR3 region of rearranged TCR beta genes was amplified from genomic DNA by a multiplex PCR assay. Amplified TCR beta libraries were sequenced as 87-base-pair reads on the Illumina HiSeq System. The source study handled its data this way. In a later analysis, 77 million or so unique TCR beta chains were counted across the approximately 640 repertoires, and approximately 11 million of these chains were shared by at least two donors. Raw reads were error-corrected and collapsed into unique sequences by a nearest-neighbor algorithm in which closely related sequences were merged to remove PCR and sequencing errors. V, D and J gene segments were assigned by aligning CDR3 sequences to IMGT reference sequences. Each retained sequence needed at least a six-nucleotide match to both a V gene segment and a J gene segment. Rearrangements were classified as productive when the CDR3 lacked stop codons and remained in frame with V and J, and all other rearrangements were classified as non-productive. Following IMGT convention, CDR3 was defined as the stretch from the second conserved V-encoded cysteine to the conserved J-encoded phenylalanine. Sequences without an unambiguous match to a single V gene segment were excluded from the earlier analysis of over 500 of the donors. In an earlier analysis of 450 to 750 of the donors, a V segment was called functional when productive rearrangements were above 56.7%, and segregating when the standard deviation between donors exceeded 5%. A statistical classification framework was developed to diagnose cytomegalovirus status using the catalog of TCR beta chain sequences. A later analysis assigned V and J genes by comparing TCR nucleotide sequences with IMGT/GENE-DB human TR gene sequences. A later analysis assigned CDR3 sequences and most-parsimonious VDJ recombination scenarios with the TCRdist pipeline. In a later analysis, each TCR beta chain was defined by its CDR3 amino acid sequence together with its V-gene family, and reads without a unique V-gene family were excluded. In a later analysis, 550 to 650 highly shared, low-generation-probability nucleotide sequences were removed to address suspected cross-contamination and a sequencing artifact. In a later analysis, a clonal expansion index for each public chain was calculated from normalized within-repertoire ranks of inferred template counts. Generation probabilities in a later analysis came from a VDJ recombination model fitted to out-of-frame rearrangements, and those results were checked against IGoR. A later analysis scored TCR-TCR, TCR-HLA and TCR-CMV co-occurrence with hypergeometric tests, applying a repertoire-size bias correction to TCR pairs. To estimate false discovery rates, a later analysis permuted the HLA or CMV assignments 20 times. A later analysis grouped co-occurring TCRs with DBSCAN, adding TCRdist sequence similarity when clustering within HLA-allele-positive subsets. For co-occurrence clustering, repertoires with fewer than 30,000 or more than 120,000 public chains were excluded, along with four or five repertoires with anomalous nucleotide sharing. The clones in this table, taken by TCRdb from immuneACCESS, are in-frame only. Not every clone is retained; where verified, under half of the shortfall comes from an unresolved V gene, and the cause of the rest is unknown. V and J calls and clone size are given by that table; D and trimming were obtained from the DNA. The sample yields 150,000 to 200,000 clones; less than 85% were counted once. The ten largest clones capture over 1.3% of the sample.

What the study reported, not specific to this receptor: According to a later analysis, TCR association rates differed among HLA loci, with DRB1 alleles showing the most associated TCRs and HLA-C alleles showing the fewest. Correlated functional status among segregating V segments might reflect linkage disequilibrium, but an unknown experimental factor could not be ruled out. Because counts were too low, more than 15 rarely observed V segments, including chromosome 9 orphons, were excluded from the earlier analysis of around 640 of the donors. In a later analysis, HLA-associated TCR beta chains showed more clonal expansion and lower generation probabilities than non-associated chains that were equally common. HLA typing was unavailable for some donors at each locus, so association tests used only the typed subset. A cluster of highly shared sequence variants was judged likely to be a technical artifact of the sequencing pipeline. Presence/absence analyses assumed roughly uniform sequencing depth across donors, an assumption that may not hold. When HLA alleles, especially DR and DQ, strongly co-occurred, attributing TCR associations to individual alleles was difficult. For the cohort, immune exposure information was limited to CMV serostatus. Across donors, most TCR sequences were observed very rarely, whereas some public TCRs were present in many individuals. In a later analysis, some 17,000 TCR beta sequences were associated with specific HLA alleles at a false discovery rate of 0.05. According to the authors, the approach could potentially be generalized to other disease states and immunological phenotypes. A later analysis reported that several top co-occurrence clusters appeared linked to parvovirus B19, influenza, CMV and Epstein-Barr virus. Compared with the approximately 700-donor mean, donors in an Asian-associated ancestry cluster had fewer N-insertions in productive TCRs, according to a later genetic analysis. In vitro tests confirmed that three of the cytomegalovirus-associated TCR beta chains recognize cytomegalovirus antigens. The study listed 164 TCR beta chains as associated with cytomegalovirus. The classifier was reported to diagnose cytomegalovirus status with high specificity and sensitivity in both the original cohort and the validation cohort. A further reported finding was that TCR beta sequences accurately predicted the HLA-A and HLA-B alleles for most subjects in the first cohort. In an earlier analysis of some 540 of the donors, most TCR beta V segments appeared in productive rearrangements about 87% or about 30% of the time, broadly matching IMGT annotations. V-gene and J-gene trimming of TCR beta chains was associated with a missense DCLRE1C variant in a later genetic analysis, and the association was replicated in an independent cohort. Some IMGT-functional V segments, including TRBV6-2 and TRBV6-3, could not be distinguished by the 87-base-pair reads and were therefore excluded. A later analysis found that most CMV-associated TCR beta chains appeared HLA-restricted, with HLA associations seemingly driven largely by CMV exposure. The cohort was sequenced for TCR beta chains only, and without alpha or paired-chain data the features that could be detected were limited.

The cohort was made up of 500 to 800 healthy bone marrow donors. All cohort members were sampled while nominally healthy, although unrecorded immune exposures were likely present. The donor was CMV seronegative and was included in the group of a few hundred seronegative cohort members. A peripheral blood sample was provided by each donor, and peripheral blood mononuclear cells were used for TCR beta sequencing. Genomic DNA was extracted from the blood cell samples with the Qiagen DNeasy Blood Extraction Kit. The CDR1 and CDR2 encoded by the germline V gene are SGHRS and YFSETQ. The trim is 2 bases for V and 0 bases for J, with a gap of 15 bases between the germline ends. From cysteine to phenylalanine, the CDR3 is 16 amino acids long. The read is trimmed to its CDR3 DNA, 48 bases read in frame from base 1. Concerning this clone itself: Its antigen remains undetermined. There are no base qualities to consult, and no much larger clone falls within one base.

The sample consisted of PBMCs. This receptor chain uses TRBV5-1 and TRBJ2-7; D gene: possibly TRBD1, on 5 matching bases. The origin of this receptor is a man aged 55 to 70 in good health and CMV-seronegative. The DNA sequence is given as TGCGCCAGCAGCTTACAGGCTTTAACCTCCTCCTACGAGCAGTACTTC. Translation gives CASSLQALTSSYEQYF.